The present entry profiles one T cell receptor beta chain with its context. These data come from a study of T-cell reconstitution after alpha-beta-depleted transplantation in children. A TCRbeta library incorporating unique molecular identifiers was prepared. Each CDR3 protein gets one entry after TCRdb re-called the PCR reads with MiXCR. The data show fewer than 550,000 distinct CDR3 sequences, around 15% seen once. Germline CDR1 and CDR2: DFQATT and SNEGSKA (reference sequence). Trimming left V 3 bases short and J 5 bases short, with 13 bases between. The CDR3 is made up of 14 amino acids. The TCR originated in a boy in the first two years of life who had a stem cell transplant for Wiskott-Aldrich syndrome, so the T cells may come from the graft donor. The V and J genes are TRBV20-1 and TRBJ1-4; D possibly corresponds to TRBD1 (5 bases). Sequencing was performed on PBMCs, mostly from graft donor cells, taken 360 days after TCRalphabeta/CD19-depleted stem cell transplant. This CDR3 reads CSARRGAPNEKLFF. CDR3 bases: TGCAGTGCTAGGAGGGGCGCCCCGAATGAAAAACTGTTTTTT.